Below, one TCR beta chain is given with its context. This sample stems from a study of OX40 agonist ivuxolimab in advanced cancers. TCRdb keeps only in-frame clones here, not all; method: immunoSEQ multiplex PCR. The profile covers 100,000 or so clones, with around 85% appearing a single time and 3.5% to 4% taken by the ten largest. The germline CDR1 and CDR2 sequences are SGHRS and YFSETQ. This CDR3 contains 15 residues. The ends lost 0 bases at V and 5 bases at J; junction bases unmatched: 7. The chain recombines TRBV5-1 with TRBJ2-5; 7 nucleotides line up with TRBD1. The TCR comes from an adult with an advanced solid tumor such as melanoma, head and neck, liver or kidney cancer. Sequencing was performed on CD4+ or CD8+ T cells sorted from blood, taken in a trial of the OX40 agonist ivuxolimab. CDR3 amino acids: CASSLGGQSGETQYF. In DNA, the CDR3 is TGCGCCAGCAGCTTGGGGGGACAGTCTGGGGAGACCCAGTACTTC.